This TCR beta chain was identified during a study of blood T cell repertoires in COVID-19. Measured with immunoSEQ multiplex PCR; TCRdb has only the in-frame clones, and not every one. The repertoire includes roughly 330,000 clones, about 87% of them detected once, and about 5% sits in the top ten. Residents of 24 US areas, aged roughly 18 to 90 years, made up the participants. Cohort allocation depended upon clinical history that participants reported. Two negative PCRs, clearance, or symptom resolution characterized the recovered Cohort 3 donors. The receptor was derived from a woman aged 30 to 39 who had recovered from COVID-19. The material sequenced was PBMCs or T cells enriched from blood (not recorded which).

Here the CDR3 reads CASTTTPRQGTINYNSPLHF. CDR3 DNA: TGTGCCAGCACCACCACCCCCAGACAGGGCACAATAAATTATAATTCACCCCTCCACTTT. The chain links TRBV27 to TRBJ1-6, with TRBD1 matching over 7 bases. This CDR3 has 20 residues. The ends lost 7 bases at V and 4 bases at J; junction bases unmatched: 22. Looked up from germline, CDR1 is MNHEY and CDR2 is SMNVEV (reference sequence).